Listed below are T cell receptor beta chains from one sample, sequenced in a study of blood T cell repertoires in COVID-19. Generated by immunoSEQ multiplex PCR, the TCRdb table keeps only in-frame clones and is missing some. Of about 180,000 clones listed, about 85% are singletons. Input material: peripheral blood. The receptor source for this set is a woman in her 50s with COVID-19, enrolled during active disease. Each CDR3 is given with its conserved first and last residue. D genes are given only for firm matches. Rows may omit the clone size; those that give it use once, few, many or a size class.

J | size | D | V | length | DNA | CDR3
TRBJ1-5 | . | . | TRBV5-1 | 15 | TGCGCCAGCAGCTGGGGGGGGGCGAGCAATCAGCCCCAGCATTTT | CASSWGGASNQPQHF
TRBJ2-5 | . | TRBD1 | TRBV25-1 | 17 | TGTGCCAGCAGTGGATATTCCGGGACAGGGGTCCAAGAGACCCAGTACTTC | CASSGYSGTGVQETQYF
TRBJ1-4 | . | . | TRBV9 | 16 | TGTGCCAGCAGCGTGGGGTCGTCAGGGTTGGATGAAAAACTGTTTTTT | CASSVGSSGLDEKLFF
TRBJ2-3 | . | TRBD2 | TRBV7-6 | 16 | TGTGCCAGCAGCCCTGCGGGGACTACCTACACAGATACGCAGTATTTT | CASSPAGTTYTDTQYF
TRBJ1-1 | . | . | TRBV30 | 13 | TGTGCCTGGAGTGTAGGGGATGGCACTGAAGCTTTCTTT | CAWSVGDGTEAFF
TRBJ2-7 | . | . | TRBV14 | 13 | TGTGCCAGCAGCCAAGGACAGGTCTACGAGCAGTACTTC | CASSQGQVYEQYF
TRBJ2-2 | . | . | TRBV12-3/TRBV12-4 | 13 | TGTGCCAGCAGTCTCAGGGTTGGCGGGGAGCTGTTTTTT | CASSLRVGGELFF
TRBJ2-3 | . | TRBD2 | TRBV18 | 18 | TGTGCCAGCTCACCGAGGACTAGCGGGGGGGCCCAGTCAGATACGCAGTATTTT | CASSPRTSGGAQSDTQYF
TRBJ1-6 | . | TRBD1 | TRBV19 | 13 | TGTGCCATTAAGGGACAGGGTCCTTCACCCCTCCACTTT | CAIKGQGPSPLHF
TRBJ1-5 | . | TRBD1 | TRBV19 | 15 | TGTGCCAGTAAGGAAGGAGACAGGGGACTTCAGCCCCAGCATTTT | CASKEGDRGLQPQHF
TRBJ2-7 | once | . | TRBV30 | 12 | TGTGCCTGGCGGGGGAAGTCCTACGAGCAGTACTTC | CAWRGKSYEQYF
TRBJ2-3 | . | TRBD1 | TRBV5-6 | 15 | TGTGCCAGCAGCTTGGTAAGGGGGCTGACAGATACGCAGTATTTT | CASSLVRGLTDTQYF
TRBJ1-2 | . | TRBD1 | TRBV7-3 | 14 | TGTGCCAGCAGCTTAGCAGGGGGCAACTATGGCTACACCTTC | CASSLAGGNYGYTF
TRBJ1-2 | . | . | TRBV28 | 10 | TGTGCCAGCTCCGACTATGGCTACACCTTC | CASSDYGYTF
TRBJ1-5 | . | . | TRBV28 | 12 | TGTGCCAGCAGTACTCAAAATCAGCCCCAGCATTTT | CASSTQNQPQHF
TRBJ2-5 | . | TRBD2 | TRBV3-1/TRBV3-2 | 16 | TGTGCCAGCAGCCGACTAGCGGGGGGGCCGAGGGAGACCCAGTACTTC | CASSRLAGGPRETQYF
TRBJ2-7 | . | TRBD1 | TRBV18 | 14 | TGTGCCAGCTCACCCGGGACAGGGGACACCGAGCAGTACTTC | CASSPGTGDTEQYF
TRBJ1-1 | . | . | TRBV7-9 | 13 | TGTGCCAGCAGCCCCCAAGTAGAGACTGAAGCTTTCTTT | CASSPQVETEAFF
TRBJ1-6 | . | . | TRBV9 | 16 | TGTGCCAGCAGTTCCACGGGGACGGGGGATAATTCACCCCTCCACTTT | CASSSTGTGDNSPLHF
TRBJ2-3 | . | TRBD2 | TRBV12-3/TRBV12-4 | 13 | TGTGCCAGCAGTTTTGTGACTAGCTATACGCAGTATTTT | CASSFVTSYTQYF
TRBJ1-1 | . | . | TRBV5-6 | 14 | TGTGCCAGCAGCTTGGAGTTAGGGGTCCCTGAAGCTTTCTTT | CASSLELGVPEAFF
TRBJ2-3 | . | . | TRBV7-9 | 15 | TGTGCCAGCAGCCGCAAAAAGACAGGACCAGATACGCAGTATTTT | CASSRKKTGPDTQYF
TRBJ2-5 | . | . | TRBV7-6 | 16 | TGTGCCAGCAGCTTAGATAATGGGGGACTCTCCCAGACCCAGTACTTC | CASSLDNGGLSQTQYF
TRBJ1-1 | . | . | TRBV29-1 | 12 | TGCAGCGTAGGGACACAGAACACTGAAGCTTTCTTT | CSVGTQNTEAFF
TRBJ1-4 | . | . | TRBV2 | 13 | TGTGCCAGCAGTTGGAGCACTAATGAAAAACTGTTTTTT | CASSWSTNEKLFF
TRBJ1-2 | . | . | TRBV18 | 13 | TGTGCCAGCCAATCCGGGACTGACTATGGCTACACCTTC | CASQSGTDYGYTF
TRBJ2-5 | once | . | TRBV7-8 | 13 | TGTGCCAGCAGCCGGACAGTGCAAGAGACCCAGTACTTC | CASSRTVQETQYF
TRBJ2-4 | few | TRBD2 | TRBV7-9 | 19 | TGTGCCAGCAGCTTAGTAGTTAGCGGGGGGAGATTAGCCAAAAACATTCAGTACTTC | CASSLVVSGGRLAKNIQYF
TRBJ2-5 | . | . | TRBV10-3 | 14 | TGTGCCATCAGTGTTCGGGACAAAGGGGAGACCCAGTACTTC | CAISVRDKGETQYF
TRBJ2-5 | . | TRBD2 | TRBV7-2 | 18 | TGTGCCAGCAGCCGCCCGACTAGCGGGGGGTATGGTGTAGAGACCCAGTACTTC | CASSRPTSGGYGVETQYF
TRBJ1-5 | . | . | TRBV7-8 | 15 | TGTGCCAGCAGCCTTGAGTTGGGGGCGGATCAGCCCCAGCATTTT | CASSLELGADQPQHF
TRBJ1-2 | . | . | TRBV19 | 15 | TGTGCCAGTAATAAGGAGGGCAGCGCTAACTATGGCTACACCTTC | CASNKEGSANYGYTF
TRBJ2-3 | . | . | TRBV28 | 13 | TGTGCCAGCAGTTTGTGGGGCCTGGATACGCAGTATTTT | CASSLWGLDTQYF